Listed below are T cell receptor beta chains from one sample, sequenced in a study of CD8 T cells in ankylosing spondylitis. From the 5' RACE reads, TCRdb called clonotypes with MiXCR, one entry per CDR3 protein. The table shows about 210,000 distinct CDR3 sequences, with about 6.7% occurring only once. Sequencing was carried out using blood, either unsorted or a sorted T cell fraction (not recorded which). Receptors originate from a male donor with ankylosing spondylitis. The CDR3 runs from the conserved cysteine through the conserved F or W. D genes are given only for firm matches. Rows may omit the clone size; those that give it use once, few, many or a size class.

cdr3_nt cdr3_aa j_call v_call clone_size d_call
TGTGCCAGCAACTTAGACTCCGGACAATACAACGAGCAGTACTTC CASNLDSGQYNEQYF TRBJ2-7 TRBV21-1 few .
TGTGCCACCAGCAGAGAGGGGTTGGAGGGACCCAGCGATACGCAGTATTTT CATSREGLEGPSDTQYF TRBJ2-3 TRBV15 many .
TGTGCCAGCAGGATAAACGGATTGAACACTGAAGCTTTCTTT CASRINGLNTEAFF TRBJ1-1 TRBV28 few .
TGTGCCAGCAGTTTATCGCAGCAGAACACTGAAGCTTTCTTT CASSLSQQNTEAFF TRBJ1-1 TRBV28 many .
TGTGCCAGCAGCTTAGCGGTTAGGAATGAGCAGTTCTTC CASSLAVRNEQFF TRBJ2-1 TRBV7-9 many .
TGCGCCAGCAGCCAATCGACAGGGGTCCTCGCGGGGGAGCTGTTTTTT CASSQSTGVLAGELFF TRBJ2-2 TRBV4-3 few TRBD1
TGCGCCAGCAGCCAATATGGCCGGCAAGCTAGCACAGATACGCAGTATTTT CASSQYGRQASTDTQYF TRBJ2-3 TRBV4-1 many .
TGTGCCAGCAGTGTACAGGTAACCGAGCAGTACTTC CASSVQVTEQYF TRBJ2-7 TRBV12-3/TRBV12-4 many .
TGTGCCAGCAGCCTGGGGCGCCACCTCCACTTT CASSLGRHLHF TRBJ1-6 TRBV3-1 many .
TGTGCCAGCTCGGTGAGCTCCTACGAGCAGTACTTC CASSVSSYEQYF TRBJ2-7 TRBV12-3/TRBV12-4 few .
TGTGCCAGTAGTAGGGGCCCCACGAGGACAGATACGCAGTATTTT CASSRGPTRTDTQYF TRBJ2-3 TRBV19 few .
TGTGCCAGTAGTATGGCCTCCTATAATTCACCCCTCCACTTT CASSMASYNSPLHF TRBJ1-6 TRBV19 . .
TGTGCCAGCAGTCCGCGCAAGGGATATAGCAATCAGCCCCAGCATTTT CASSPRKGYSNQPQHF TRBJ1-5 TRBV6-2/TRBV6-3 . .
TGTGCCACCCTTAGCGGGGAGAGCACAGATACGCAGTATTTT CATLSGESTDTQYF TRBJ2-3 TRBV4-2 many TRBD2
TGTGCCATCAGTGAAGCCAGGGCGGGTGAAAAACTGTTTTTT CAISEARAGEKLFF TRBJ1-4 TRBV10-3 . .
TGCAGTGCTGACAGGATCTCCTACGAGCAGTACTTC CSADRISYEQYF TRBJ2-7 TRBV20-1 . .
TGCAGCGCTTGGACAGGGACCTCGTACACTGAAGCTTTCTTT CSAWTGTSYTEAFF TRBJ1-1 TRBV29-1 many TRBD1
TGTGCCAGCAGCCAGGTCACGCATCAGCCCCAGCATTTT CASSQVTHQPQHF TRBJ1-5 TRBV28 few .
TGCAGTGCTAGAGATCGTGGGGGCTCCTACAATGAGCAGTTCTTC CSARDRGGSYNEQFF TRBJ2-1 TRBV20-1 many .
TGTGCCAGCAGTGCCGCTAGGCTGGGAGAAGGCGGCTACACCTTC CASSAARLGEGGYTF TRBJ1-2 TRBV27 few .
TGCAGTGCAGGGGACAGGGGAATAGGTGGCTACACCTTC CSAGDRGIGGYTF TRBJ1-2 TRBV20-1 many TRBD1
TGTGCCAGCAGCTTAAAGCCGGGGGGGGGTTCACCCCTCCACTTT CASSLKPGGGSPLHF TRBJ1-6 TRBV7-3 many .
TGCGCCAGCAGCTCCCGGGACAGGGGGAACACTGAAGCTTTCTTT CASSSRDRGNTEAFF TRBJ1-1 TRBV5-1 many TRBD1
TGCAGCGTTGGGGGCGGGTTCGAGCAGTACTTC CSVGGGFEQYF TRBJ2-7 TRBV29-1 many .
TGTGCCAGCAGCTTAGCTCCCGGGAGGGAGCAGTACTTC CASSLAPGREQYF TRBJ2-7 TRBV7-9 many TRBD2
TGTGCCCTCCTGGGAGGGCTACCCCGGGGCACGCAGTATTTT CALLGGLPRGTQYF TRBJ2-3 TRBV2 many TRBD2
TGCAGTGTCCCCTCGGCCTTCTACAATGAGCAGTTCTTC CSVPSAFYNEQFF TRBJ2-1 TRBV20-1 few .
TGTGCCAGCAGCTTAGGTCCGACTGAGAGCCTTCAGCCCCAGCATTTT CASSLGPTESLQPQHF TRBJ1-5 TRBV11-2 many .
TGTGCCAGCAGCTTAACCGGGCGGGCGCACACCGGGGAGCTGTTTTTT CASSLTGRAHTGELFF TRBJ2-2 TRBV7-6 many .
TGCGCCAGCAGCCAAGAGCGGGGGCAGACCTACGAGCAGTACTTC CASSQERGQTYEQYF TRBJ2-7 TRBV4-1 many .
TGTGCCAGCAGTATTCCCGGGACTAGCGGGGAAGAGACCCAGTACTTC CASSIPGTSGEETQYF TRBJ2-5 TRBV28 . TRBD2
TGTGCCAGCAGCGTAGGACGGGACTACTACACCGGGGAGCTGTTTTTT CASSVGRDYYTGELFF TRBJ2-2 TRBV9 many TRBD2
TGTGCCAGCACCCCTCCCGGGCGCCCCTCCTACAATGAGCAGTTCTTC CASTPPGRPSYNEQFF TRBJ2-1 TRBV4-2 few .
TGTGCCATCAGTGGTTCCAGAGACGAGACCCAGTACTTC CAISGSRDETQYF TRBJ2-5 TRBV10-3 many .
TGTGCCAGCAGCGCCTACAGCCCCGGTACGCAGTATTTT CASSAYSPGTQYF TRBJ2-3 TRBV7-6 many .
TGTGCCAGCAGACCTGGGACTAGCGCTCGCAATGAGCAGTTCTTC CASRPGTSARNEQFF TRBJ2-1 TRBV9 many TRBD2
TGCGCCAGCAGCCAAGATCTCCCAGGGCTGGAGGGGGCCAACGTCCTGACTTTC CASSQDLPGLEGANVLTF TRBJ2-6 TRBV4-3 few .
TGTGCCAGCAGCAGGGACAGCTCCCACACAGATACGCAGTATTTT CASSRDSSHTDTQYF TRBJ2-3 TRBV11-2 many TRBD1
TGTGCCAGCAGCCCCTGGAAGGCGTCCGCGGGAGGGCTTCACACCGGGGAGCTGTTTTTT CASSPWKASAGGLHTGELFF TRBJ2-2 TRBV3-1 few TRBD2
TGTGCCAGCAGCTTAGCCCACAGGAGAGCGGATGAAAAACTGTTTTTT CASSLAHRRADEKLFF TRBJ1-4 TRBV7-9 many .
TGTGCCAGCAGACAAACGCACAGGGTACGCGAGCAGTACTTC CASRQTHRVREQYF TRBJ2-7 TRBV6-1 many .
TGCAGTGCTAGTTCGTCCAGATTTATGGATTACGAGCAGTACTTC CSASSSRFMDYEQYF TRBJ2-7 TRBV20-1 . .
TGTGCCAGCAGCGCACCGGAGGGGGGTAGAACTGAAGCTTTCTTT CASSAPEGGRTEAFF TRBJ1-1 TRBV9 many .
TGCGCCAGCAGCCAAGTCCGCGGGAGGCAGTTCTTC CASSQVRGRQFF TRBJ2-1 TRBV4-3 many TRBD2
TGTGCCAGCAGTTTCCCACGGGGACTAGCGGGGCAGGATGAGCAGTTCTTC CASSFPRGLAGQDEQFF TRBJ2-1 TRBV28 . TRBD2
TGTGCCCGAAACGGGGAGGGGGTCTCGCCGTGGTTTAATTCACCCCTCCACTTT CARNGEGVSPWFNSPLHF TRBJ1-6 TRBV3-1 many .
TGTGCCAGCATCCCCAGCGGGCCCACAGATACGCAGTATTTT CASIPSGPTDTQYF TRBJ2-3 TRBV28 many .